Listed below are T cell receptor beta chains from one sample, sequenced in a study of blood T cell repertoires in COVID-19. TCRdb keeps only in-frame clones here, not all; method: immunoSEQ multiplex PCR. The sample has some 210,000 clones, approximately 90% seen once. The specimen sequenced was peripheral blood. The receptors stem from a woman aged 40 to 50 who had recovered from COVID-19. Each CDR3 is given with its conserved first and last residue. D genes are given only for firm matches.

cdr3_aa: CASSEAEGNRSPLHF
cdr3_nt: TGTGCCAGCAGTGAAGCGGAGGGTAACCGTTCACCCCTCCACTTT
j_call: TRBJ1-6
v_call: TRBV2
d_call: -

cdr3_aa: CASSTLAGGRVYDEQFF
cdr3_nt: TGTGCCAGCAGTACTTTAGCGGGAGGCCGAGTTTACGATGAGCAGTTCTTC
j_call: TRBJ2-1
v_call: TRBV6-2/TRBV6-3
d_call: TRBD2

cdr3_aa: CASSREALNSPLHF
cdr3_nt: TGCGCCAGCAGCCGGGAGGCTCTGAATTCACCCCTCCACTTT
j_call: TRBJ1-6
v_call: TRBV5-1
d_call: -

cdr3_aa: CASSYPPLAGGPNEQFF
cdr3_nt: TGTGCCAGCAGTTACCCACCGCTAGCGGGAGGGCCCAATGAGCAGTTCTTC
j_call: TRBJ2-1
v_call: TRBV6-2/TRBV6-3
d_call: TRBD2

cdr3_aa: CASSPEKMGLAGLSYEQYF
cdr3_nt: TGCGCCAGCAGCCCCGAGAAGATGGGACTAGCGGGTTTAAGCTACGAGCAGTACTTC
j_call: TRBJ2-7
v_call: TRBV5-1
d_call: TRBD2

cdr3_aa: CASSQDIGGGQPQHF
cdr3_nt: TGCGCCAGCAGCCAAGATATAGGGGGGGGTCAGCCCCAGCATTTT
j_call: TRBJ1-5
v_call: TRBV4-1
d_call: -

cdr3_aa: CASSFSRGYTEAFF
cdr3_nt: TGCGCCAGCAGCTTCAGTCGGGGGTACACTGAAGCTTTCTTT
j_call: TRBJ1-1
v_call: TRBV5-1
d_call: -

cdr3_aa: CASSPLTGDRYGYTF
cdr3_nt: TGTGCCAGCAGCCCCCTTACAGGGGACCGCTATGGCTACACCTTC
j_call: TRBJ1-2
v_call: TRBV9
d_call: TRBD1

cdr3_aa: CASSVGDSNYGYTF
cdr3_nt: TGTGCCAGCAGCGTAGGAGACAGTAACTATGGCTACACCTTC
j_call: TRBJ1-2
v_call: TRBV9
d_call: -

cdr3_aa: CASSYDGTGAGYTF
cdr3_nt: TGTGCCAGCAGTTACGACGGGACAGGGGCTGGCTACACCTTC
j_call: TRBJ1-2
v_call: TRBV6-2/TRBV6-3
d_call: TRBD1

cdr3_aa: CASSLARNTEAFF
cdr3_nt: TGTGCCAGCAGTTTAGCTAGGAACACTGAAGCTTTCTTT
j_call: TRBJ1-1
v_call: TRBV12-3/TRBV12-4
d_call: -

cdr3_aa: CASSSTRQGNQHF
cdr3_nt: TGTGCCAGCAGTTCCACGAGACAGGGTAACCAGCATTTT
j_call: TRBJ1-5
v_call: TRBV12-3/TRBV12-4
d_call: TRBD1

cdr3_aa: CASSLAAGTGYGYTF
cdr3_nt: TGTGCCAGCAGCTTAGCAGCGGGGACAGGGTACGGCTACACCTTC
j_call: TRBJ1-2
v_call: TRBV7-2
d_call: TRBD1

cdr3_aa: CASSLGQRAGELFF
cdr3_nt: TGTGCCAGCAGCTTGGGACAGCGGGCCGGGGAGCTGTTTTTT
j_call: TRBJ2-2
v_call: TRBV7-2
d_call: -